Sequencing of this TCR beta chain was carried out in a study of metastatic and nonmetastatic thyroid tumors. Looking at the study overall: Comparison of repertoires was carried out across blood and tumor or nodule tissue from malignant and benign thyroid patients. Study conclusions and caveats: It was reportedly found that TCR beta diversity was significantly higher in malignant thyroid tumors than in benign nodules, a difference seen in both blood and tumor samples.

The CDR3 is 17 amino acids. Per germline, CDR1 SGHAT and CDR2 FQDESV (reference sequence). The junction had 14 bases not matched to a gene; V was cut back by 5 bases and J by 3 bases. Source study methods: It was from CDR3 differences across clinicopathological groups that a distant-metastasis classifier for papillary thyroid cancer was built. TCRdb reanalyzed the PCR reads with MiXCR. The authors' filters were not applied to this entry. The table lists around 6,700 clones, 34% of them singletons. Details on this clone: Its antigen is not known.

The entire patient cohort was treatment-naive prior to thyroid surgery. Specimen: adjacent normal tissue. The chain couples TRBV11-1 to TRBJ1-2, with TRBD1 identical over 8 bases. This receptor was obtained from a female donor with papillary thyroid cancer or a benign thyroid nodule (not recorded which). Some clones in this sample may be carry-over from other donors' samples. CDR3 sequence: CASSLGQGGRLDYGYTF. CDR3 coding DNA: TGTGCCAGCAGCCTAGGACAGGGAGGGCGATTGGACTATGGCTACACCTTC.